Following are 5 T cell receptor beta chains from one sample sequenced in a study of CD8 T cells in ankylosing spondylitis. TCRdb itself ran the 5' RACE reads through MiXCR, one entry per CDR3 protein. The repertoire holds some 840,000 distinct CDR3 sequences, with approximately 12% as singletons. General study points: Characteristic of ankylosing spondylitis blood, it appeared, was a TCR beta motif comprising fewer than 10 highly homologous variants.

These receptors are not linked to any known antigen. Sequenced input: blood, either unsorted or a sorted T cell fraction (not recorded which). These receptors all come from a male donor with ankylosing spondylitis.

This clonotype was detected many times. V and J are TRBV10-3 and TRBJ2-1, with D possibly matching TRBD1 (7 bases). Trimming shortened V by 10 bases and J by 5 bases, and 18 bases separated the two germline ends. The CDR3 has 14 residues. The V gene's germline CDR1 is ENHRY and CDR2 SYGVKD. The CDR3 sequence: CATAGGQGNNEQFF. CDR3 DNA sequence: TGTGCCACGGCAGGGGGGCAAGGGAACAATGAGCAGTTCTTC.

In this sample, this clonotype turned up many times. The chain has TRBV25-1 and TRBJ1-4; D not resolved. The CDR3 covers 12 residues. Germline V gives CDR1 MGHDK, CDR2 SYGVNS. V lost 6 bases, J lost 4 bases, and 6 bases lay in between. CDR3 residues: CASRYYNEKLFF. Written as DNA, the CDR3 is TGTGCCAGCAGATACTATAATGAAAAACTGTTTTTT. Drawing the rest from reference TRBV25-1 and TRBJ1-4, the complete variable domain is EADIYQTPRYLVIGTGKKITLECSQTMGHDKMYWYQQDPGMELHLIHYSYGVNSTEKGDLSSESTVSRIRTEHFPLTLESARPSHTSQYLCASRYYNEKLFFGSGTQLSVL.

V is TRBV7-2 and J is TRBJ2-7; D is unclear. V was clipped by 1 base and J by 4 bases, with 17 bases between them. CDR1 SGHTA and CDR2 FQGNSA come from the germline V gene. CDR3 length: 16 amino acids. Written as DNA, the CDR3 is TGTGCCAGCAGCTTAGGCAGTTTGACATACTGGTACGAGCAGTACTTC. Encoded protein: CASSLGSLTYWYEQYF.

The chain employs TRBV6-8 and TRBJ1-1; 7 bases are a match to TRBD1. Per the germline V gene, CDR1 is MNHGY and CDR2 is SAAAGT. The CDR3 has 17 residues. V dropped 0 bases and J dropped 0; count of bases not matched to a gene: 7. CDR3 loop: CASSYSDRRKMNTEAFF. The DNA of the CDR3 is TGTGCCAGCAGTTACTCGGACAGGAGAAAAATGAACACTGAAGCTTTCTTT.

This clonotype was seen many times. The chain combines TRBV20-1 with TRBJ1-2; the match to TRBD1 covers 10 bases. Germline assignment: CDR1 DFQATT and CDR2 SNEGSKA (reference sequence). This CDR3 is 13 amino acids long. Losses at the gene ends were 8 bases for V and 8 bases for J; bases not matched to a gene: 11. The DNA of the CDR3 is TGCAGTCATCCGCCGGGACAGGGGATGGGCTACACCTTC. Translating it yields CSHPPGQGMGYTF.